This passage covers 30 T cell receptor beta chains from one sample sequenced in a study of cytomegalovirus exposure and HLA in healthy donors. PCR used 60 Vbeta primers and 13 Jbeta primers. Generated by immunoSEQ multiplex PCR, the TCRdb table keeps only in-frame clones and is missing some. The table records under 200,000 clones, roughly 13% of them present only once. Sequencing input: PBMCs. These receptors all come from a man over 45 in good health and CMV-seropositive.

This clone turned up a few times. The chain combines TRBV2 with TRBJ2-5; TRBD1 aligns across 8 bases. V lost 8 bases, J lost 5 bases, and 4 bases stayed unmatched. The germline V gene has CDR1 SNHLY and CDR2 FYNNEI. The CDR3 runs 12 residues. The CDR3 nucleotides read TGTGCCAGCGGGACAGGCCTTGAGACCCAGTACTTC. It specifies CASGTGLETQYF. Using reference TRBV2 and TRBJ2-5 for the parts outside the CDR3, the full variable domain is EPEVTQTPSHQVTQMGQEVILRCVPISNHLYFYWYRQILGQKVEFLVSFYNNEISEKSEIFDDQFSVERPDGSNFTLKIRSTKLEDSAMYFCASGTGLETQYFGPGTRLLVL.

In its sample, this clone was seen a few times. The J gene is TRBJ2-5, the V gene TRBV10-3, with 8 bases that match TRBD2. Trimming took 10 bases from V and 2 from J; bases not matched to a gene: 9. The CDR3 runs 14 residues. The germline V gene has CDR1 ENHRY and CDR2 SYGVKD. The DNA of the CDR3 is TGTGCCACCAAGTTAGCGGGGTTACAAGAGACCCAGTACTTC. This sequence encodes CATKLAGLQETQYF.

A few counts support this clone. The chain combines TRBV10-3 with TRBJ2-1, with TRBD2 matching over 11 bases. The V segment lost 0 bases and the J segment 1 base; nucleotides outside the gene matches: 5. There are 18 residues in the CDR3. Germline V gives CDR1 ENHRY, CDR2 SYGVKD. The CDR3 protein is CAISESFGTSGSYNEQFF. In nucleotides, the CDR3 is TGTGCCATCAGTGAGTCGTTCGGGACTAGCGGTTCCTACAATGAGCAGTTCTTC.

The DNA of the CDR3 is TGTGCCAGCTCACTTCAGGGTTTCCAAGAGACCCAGTACTTC. Its translation is CASSLQGFQETQYF. The V call is TRBV18, the J call TRBJ2-5, with TRBD1 as a possible D gene (5 bases). The CDR3 loop spans 14 amino acids. V was cut by 4 bases and J by 1 base, with 10 bases left in between. Germline CDR1 KGHSH, CDR2 LQKENI.

V and J are TRBV2 and TRBJ1-5, with D uncertain. The CDR3 is 12 residues long. Trimming shortened V by 5 bases and J by 6 bases, and 8 bases separated the two germline ends. Germline V gene lookup returns CDR1 SNHLY and CDR2 FYNNEI. The CDR3 region is CASSYESQPQHF. The CDR3 nucleotides read TGTGCCAGCAGTTACGAGTCTCAGCCCCAGCATTTT.

This clone was picked up a small number of times. This rearrangement joins TRBV5-1 to TRBJ1-2, with TRBD1 as a possible D gene (5 bases). The CDR3 is 13 amino acids. CDR1 and CDR2 (germline): SGHRS, YFSETQ. V was clipped by 4 bases and J by 4 bases, with 11 bases between them. This chain's CDR3 is CASSQTVGYGYTF. The CDR3 coding sequence is TGCGCCAGCAGCCAGACAGTAGGCTATGGCTACACCTTC.

The chain is built from TRBV5-4 and TRBJ1-1; D is possibly TRBD1 (6 bases). The CDR3 is 16 residues long. V lost 4 bases, J lost 0 bases, and 16 bases lay in between. CDR1 is SGHNT, CDR2 YYREEE, per germline (reference sequence). CDR3 DNA: TGTGCCAGCAGCAAAGGGACCGGGGACATGAACACTGAAGCTTTCTTT. Translation gives CASSKGTGDMNTEAFF.

A few counts support this clone. The chain uses TRBV5-6 and TRBJ2-3, with 8 bases that match TRBD2. The V segment lost 2 bases and the J segment 2 bases; nucleotides outside the gene matches: 7. The V gene's germline CDR1 is SGHDT and CDR2 YYEEEE. This CDR3 has 16 amino acids. The CDR3 bases are TGTGCCAGCAGCTTTTTAGCGGGGCGCCTCACAGATACGCAGTATTTT. It translates to CASSFLAGRLTDTQYF. The entire variable domain, with the rest obtained from reference TRBV5-6 and TRBJ2-3, is as follows: DAGVTQSPTHLIKTRGQQVTLRCSPKSGHDTVSWYQQALGQGPQFIFQYYEEEERQRGNFPDRFSGHQFPNYSSELNVNALLLGDSALYLCASSFLAGRLTDTQYFGPGTRLTVL.

This clone is a singleton in its sample. The rearrangement uses TRBV2 and TRBJ1-5; no firm D call. The V gene lost 5 bases and the J gene lost 0 bases, with 5 bases spanning the gap. Per germline, CDR1 SNHLY and CDR2 FYNNEI. The CDR3 contains 13 residues. Written as DNA, the CDR3 is TGTGCCAGCAGTCTAAATAGCAATCAGCCCCAGCATTTT. This encodes CASSLNSNQPQHF.

This chain joins TRBV18 and TRBJ2-6; the match to TRBD2 covers 8 bases. The CDR3 is 16 residues long. The junction had 5 bases not matched to a gene; V was cut back by 5 bases and J by 2 bases. Germline CDR1 and CDR2: KGHSH and LQKENI. The DNA of the CDR3 is TGTGCCAGCTCAGCTCTCGGGGGGGCTGGGGCCAACGTCCTGACTTTC. The encoded protein is CASSALGGAGANVLTF.

The rearrangement links TRBV5-6 to TRBJ2-6; 7 bases line up with TRBD2. Germline V CDR1 and CDR2: SGHDT, YYEEEE. The J segment lost 0 bases and the V segment lost 0 bases, leaving 3 bases of the junction unmatched. The CDR3 loop spans 17 amino acids. In DNA, the CDR3 is TGTGCCAGCAGCTTGGTAGCGGGCCTCTCTGGGGCCAACGTCCTGACTTTC. Protein sequence: CASSLVAGLSGANVLTF.

The chain couples TRBV19 to TRBJ2-5; D unclear. The DNA end is more similar to TRBJ2-7, so the J call may be wrong. CDR3 length equals 15 residues. CDR1 is LNHDA, CDR2 SQIVND, per germline (reference sequence). CDR3 DNA: TGTGCCAGTAGTATGAATCAGGCTACCTCCTACGAGCAGTACTTC. Its protein product is CASSMNQATSYEQYF.

The V and J genes are TRBV5-1 and TRBJ1-4, with no clear D. CDR1 and CDR2 (germline): SGHRS, YFSETQ. This CDR3 region has 17 residues. The germline V and J ends were trimmed by 4 bases and 5 bases, with 21 bases remaining between them. Here the CDR3 reads CASSRADSPGLNEKLFF. DNA of the CDR3: TGCGCCAGCAGCCGGGCGGACTCCCCGGGCCTAAATGAAAAACTGTTTTTT.

The CDR3 DNA sequence: TGTGCCAGCTCACCATCGACAGGCTACAATGAGCAGTTCTTC. Its protein product is CASSPSTGYNEQFF. The chain links TRBV18 to TRBJ2-1; D might be TRBD1 (6 bases). Germline V gives CDR1 KGHSH, CDR2 LQKENI. V was trimmed by 2 bases and J by 3 bases, leaving 8 bases between them. This CDR3 is 14 amino acids long.

The chain joins TRBV6-5 to TRBJ1-5, with TRBD1 matching over 8 bases. V was clipped by 3 bases and J by 4 bases; unmatched bases: 5. Germline lookup yields CDR1 MNHEY and CDR2 SVGAGI. The CDR3 contains 15 residues. In DNA form, the CDR3 reads TGTGCCAGCAGTTATGGCAGGGGGCGAAATCAGCCCCAGCATTTT. Amino acids: CASSYGRGRNQPQHF.

This clone turned up a few times. The rearrangement joins TRBV2 to TRBJ1-3; TRBD1 might be the D (6 bases). There are 16 residues in the CDR3. V shed 4 bases and J shed 0 bases, with 13 bases lying between them. CDR1 SNHLY and CDR2 FYNNEI come from the germline V gene. CDR3: CASSAGQLYSGNTIYF. CDR3 coding DNA: TGTGCCAGCAGTGCAGGACAGCTTTACTCTGGAAACACCATATATTTT.

This chain joins TRBV4-3 and TRBJ1-4; 10 bases line up with TRBD1. V was pared by 0 bases and J by 6 bases, with 1 base of the junction left unmatched. This CDR3 has 15 amino acids. Germline V lookup: CDR1 LGHNA, CDR2 YSLEER. CDR3: CASSQEGQGHEKLFF. CDR3 coding DNA: TGCGCCAGCAGCCAAGAGGGACAGGGGCATGAAAAACTGTTTTTT.

V is TRBV10-3 and J is TRBJ1-5; TRBD1 might be the D (5 bases). The CDR3 sequence is 15 residues long. The ends were cut back, 1 base at V and 2 bases at J, with 9 bases in the middle. Germline CDR1 and CDR2: ENHRY and SYGVKD. CDR3 residues: CAISELDRGNQPQHF. In DNA, the CDR3 is TGTGCCATCAGTGAGTTAGACAGAGGCAATCAGCCCCAGCATTTT.

This clone was recorded a few times. The chain employs TRBV6-5 and TRBJ1-2; 7 bases map to TRBD1. This CDR3 contains 14 residues. Trimming at V came to 4 bases and at J to 1 base, leaving 3 bases not matched to a gene. Looked up from germline, CDR1 is MNHEY and CDR2 is SVGAGI. The CDR3 bases are TGTGCCAGCAGTTCAGGGGGTAATAACTATGGCTACACCTTC. Protein sequence: CASSSGGNNYGYTF.

The chain couples TRBV10-3 to TRBJ2-7, with 13 bases that match TRBD2. V trimming: 4 bases; J trimming: 4 bases; junction bases outside the gene matches: 13. The CDR3 runs to 18 residues. Germline-derived CDR1 and CDR2 are ENHRY and SYGVKD. CDR3 nucleotides: TGTGCCATCAGTGGGAAACTAGCGGGGGGGCCCTCCACGTACGAGCAGTACTTC. It codes for CAISGKLAGGPSTYEQYF.

This clone was detected only a few times. The chain has TRBV19 and TRBJ2-3, with a tentative D call TRBD2 (5 bases). The CDR3 has 15 amino acids. The germline CDR1 and CDR2 sequences are LNHDA and SQIVND (reference sequence). V was trimmed by 3 bases and J by 2 bases, leaving 12 bases between them. The CDR3 DNA reads as TGTGCCAGTAGTATCGGGCTAGCAGCCACAGATACGCAGTATTTT. Protein: CASSIGLAATDTQYF.

This clone was picked up a small number of times. The V and J genes are TRBV28 and TRBJ1-2; tentative D call: TRBD1 (6 bases). The CDR3 spans 14 residues. The germline V and J ends were trimmed by 1 base and 8 bases, with 14 bases remaining between them. The germline V gene has CDR1 MDHEN and CDR2 SYDVKM. This CDR3 is CASSLLGVGGGYTF. The CDR3 DNA reads as TGTGCCAGCAGTTTATTGGGGGTTGGGGGCGGCTACACCTTC.

This clone was detected a few times. The germline gene is not matched at one end of the junction; a read error may be the cause. The rearrangement links TRBV2 to TRBJ1-4; 7 bases agree with TRBD1. This CDR3 region has 15 residues. Germline V CDR1 and CDR2: SNHLY, FYNNEI. The CDR3, as DNA: TGTGCCAGCAGCGAAGACAGGGTAGGGCATGAAAAACTGTTTTTT. It yields the protein CASSEDRVGHEKLFF. Variable domain in full (rest from reference TRBV2 and TRBJ1-4): EPEVTQTPSHQVTQMGQEVILRCVPISNHLYFYWYRQILGQKVEFLVSFYNNEISEKSEIFDDQFSVERPDGSNFTLKIRSTKLEDSAMYFCASSEDRVGHEKLFFGSGTQLSVL.

V gene TRBV7-2 combines with J gene TRBJ2-7; 16 positions match TRBD2. With V trimmed by 1 base and J by 7 bases, 7 bases remained unmatched. This CDR3 comprises 17 residues. In germline, CDR1 is SGHTA, CDR2 FQGNSA. The CDR3 here is CASSLEGLAGGPWEQYF. In DNA, the CDR3 is TGTGCCAGCAGCTTAGAGGGACTAGCGGGGGGGCCCTGGGAGCAGTACTTC.

The rearrangement joins TRBV6-5 to TRBJ1-1; weak D call: TRBD1 (5 bases). V was pared by 5 bases and J by 8 bases, with 15 bases between. Germline V gene lookup returns CDR1 MNHEY and CDR2 SVGAGI. The CDR3 covers 13 residues. For the CDR3, the DNA is TGTGCCAGCAGTGGGGGGAGGGCCCACGAAGCTTTCTTT. Protein sequence: CASSGGRAHEAFF.

This clone was seen a few times. This chain joins TRBV5-4 and TRBJ1-6, with a tentative D call TRBD1 (5 bases). The CDR3 extends over 16 amino acids. Germline loops: CDR1 SGHNT, CDR2 YYREEE (reference sequence). V lost 0 bases, J lost 2 bases, and 9 bases lay in between. This CDR3 is CASSLAGRTYNSPLHF. In DNA form, the CDR3 reads TGTGCCAGCAGCTTGGCAGGGCGGACCTATAATTCACCCCTCCACTTT.

Points on this clone: In this CDR3 the conserved last residue, phenylalanine or tryptophan, is missing, so a read error is likely. The limits of the CDR3 on the DNA are not certain, so only TCRdb's listed CDR3 is given. The chain employs TRBV7-2 and TRBJ1-2. The CDR3 spans 9 amino acids, including both terminal residues. CDR1 is SGHTA, CDR2 FQGNSA, per germline. CDR3 amino acids: CASSFEGGG.

The chain couples TRBV5-1 to TRBJ2-7; TRBD1 matches at 12 bases. The CDR3 spans 15 residues. Germline trimming cut 3 bases from V and 0 bases from J; bases unmatched to any gene: 1. CDR1 and CDR2 (germline): SGHRS, YFSETQ. The CDR3 protein is CASSWGQGASYEQYF. The CDR3 region has the DNA TGCGCCAGCAGCTGGGGACAGGGGGCCTCCTACGAGCAGTACTTC.

This chain links TRBV7-9 with TRBJ2-3, with a weak D call TRBD2 (5 bases). Germline-derived CDR1 and CDR2 are SEHNR and FQNEAQ (reference sequence). V shed 10 bases and J shed 0 bases, with 14 bases lying between them. The CDR3 runs 14 residues. Written as DNA, the CDR3 is TGTGCCACCCGGACTGTCGGTAGCACAGATACGCAGTATTTT. Translation: CATRTVGSTDTQYF.

This clone was detected only a few times. V is TRBV9 and J is TRBJ1-1, with a possible D match to TRBD1 (5 bases). The CDR3 is 15 amino acids. Trimming pared 0 bases from V and 0 bases from J, leaving 9 bases between. In germline, CDR1 is SGDLS, CDR2 YYNGEE. The CDR3 here is CASSVGQGVNTEAFF. The DNA of the CDR3 is TGTGCCAGCAGCGTAGGGCAGGGTGTGAACACTGAAGCTTTCTTT.